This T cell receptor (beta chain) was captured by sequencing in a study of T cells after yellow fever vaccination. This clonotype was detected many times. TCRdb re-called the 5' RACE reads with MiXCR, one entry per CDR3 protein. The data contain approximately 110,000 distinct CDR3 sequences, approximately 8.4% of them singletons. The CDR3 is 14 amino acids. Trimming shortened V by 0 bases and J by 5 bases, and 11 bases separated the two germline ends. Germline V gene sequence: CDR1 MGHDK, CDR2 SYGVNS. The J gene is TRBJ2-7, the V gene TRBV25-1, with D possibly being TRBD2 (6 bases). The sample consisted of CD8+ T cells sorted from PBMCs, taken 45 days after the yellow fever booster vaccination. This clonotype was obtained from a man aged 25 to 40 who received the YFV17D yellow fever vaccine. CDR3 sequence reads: CASSEYGGSDEQYF. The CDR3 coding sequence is TGTGCCAGCAGTGAATATGGAGGGTCGGACGAGCAGTACTTC.